This T cell receptor (beta chain) is drawn from a study of OX40 agonist ivuxolimab in advanced cancers. Findings and limits, study-wide: Fewer expanded clones were found on average in CD4+ than in CD8+ T cells. In the 0.1 to 3.0 mg/kg range, CD4+ and CD8+ blood T cells had expanded clonally by week 6.

Sequencing was performed with immunoSEQ multiplex PCR; in TCRdb, only in-frame clones are kept and a portion is missing. The sample has more than 45,000 clones, about four fifths seen once. Comment on this clone: Its antigen is still unknown.

J lost 4 bases, V lost 5 bases, and 6 bases had no gene match. Looked up from germline, CDR1 is SGHTA and CDR2 is FQGTGA. The CDR3 is made up of 14 amino acids. With baseline, cycle 4 day 1, and cycle 7 day 1 as timepoints, blood was sampled. Sequencing used CD4+ or CD8+ T cells sorted from blood, obtained in a trial of the OX40 agonist ivuxolimab. This sequence joins TRBV7-3 and TRBJ1-1; 8 nucleotides match TRBD1. The receptor comes from an adult with an advanced solid tumor such as melanoma, head and neck, liver or kidney cancer. This CDR3 reads CASSPWTGSTEAFF. CDR3 coding DNA: TGTGCCAGCAGCCCGTGGACAGGGTCCACTGAAGCTTTCTTT.